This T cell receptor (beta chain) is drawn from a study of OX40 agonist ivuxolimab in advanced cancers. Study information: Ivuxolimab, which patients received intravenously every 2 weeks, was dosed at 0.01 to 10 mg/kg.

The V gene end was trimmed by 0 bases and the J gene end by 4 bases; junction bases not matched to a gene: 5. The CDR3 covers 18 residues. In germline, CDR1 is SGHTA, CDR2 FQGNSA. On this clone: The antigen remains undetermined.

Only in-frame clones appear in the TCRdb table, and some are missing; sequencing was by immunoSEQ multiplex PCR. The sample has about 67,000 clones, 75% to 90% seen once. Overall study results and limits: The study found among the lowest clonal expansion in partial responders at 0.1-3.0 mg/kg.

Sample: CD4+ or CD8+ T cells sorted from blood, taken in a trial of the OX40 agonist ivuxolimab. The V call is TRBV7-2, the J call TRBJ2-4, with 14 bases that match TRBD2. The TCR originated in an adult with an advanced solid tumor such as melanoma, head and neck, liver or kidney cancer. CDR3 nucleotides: TGTGCCAGCAGCTTAGCGCTAGGGACTAGCGGGGGTAAAAACATTCAGTACTTC. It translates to CASSLALGTSGGKNIQYF.